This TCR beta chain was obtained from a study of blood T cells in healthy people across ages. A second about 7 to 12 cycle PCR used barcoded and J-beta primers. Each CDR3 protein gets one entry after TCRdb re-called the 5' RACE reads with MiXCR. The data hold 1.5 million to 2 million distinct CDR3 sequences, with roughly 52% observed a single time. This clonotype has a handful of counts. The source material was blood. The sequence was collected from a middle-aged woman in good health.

The CDR3 is CASRHRGEETQYF. CDR3 nucleotides: TGTGCCAGCAGACATAGAGGAGAAGAGACCCAGTACTTC. The V call is TRBV14, the J call TRBJ2-5; D gene uncertain. CDR3 length equals 13 residues. Germline lookup yields CDR1 SGHDN and CDR2 FVKESK. Trimming left V 6 bases short and J 3 bases short, with 11 bases between.